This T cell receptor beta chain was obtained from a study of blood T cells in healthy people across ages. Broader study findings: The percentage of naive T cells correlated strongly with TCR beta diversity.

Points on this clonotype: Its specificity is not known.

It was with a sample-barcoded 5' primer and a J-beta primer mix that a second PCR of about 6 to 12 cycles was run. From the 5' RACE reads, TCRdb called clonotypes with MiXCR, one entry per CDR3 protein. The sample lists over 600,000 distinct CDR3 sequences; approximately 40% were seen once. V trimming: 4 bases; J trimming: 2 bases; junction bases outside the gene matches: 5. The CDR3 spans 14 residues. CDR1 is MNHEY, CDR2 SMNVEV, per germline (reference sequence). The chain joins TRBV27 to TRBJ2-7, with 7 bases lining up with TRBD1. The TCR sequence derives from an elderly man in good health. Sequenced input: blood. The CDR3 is CASSSQQGTYEQYF. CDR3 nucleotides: TGTGCCAGCAGTTCTCAACAGGGGACCTACGAGCAGTACTTC.